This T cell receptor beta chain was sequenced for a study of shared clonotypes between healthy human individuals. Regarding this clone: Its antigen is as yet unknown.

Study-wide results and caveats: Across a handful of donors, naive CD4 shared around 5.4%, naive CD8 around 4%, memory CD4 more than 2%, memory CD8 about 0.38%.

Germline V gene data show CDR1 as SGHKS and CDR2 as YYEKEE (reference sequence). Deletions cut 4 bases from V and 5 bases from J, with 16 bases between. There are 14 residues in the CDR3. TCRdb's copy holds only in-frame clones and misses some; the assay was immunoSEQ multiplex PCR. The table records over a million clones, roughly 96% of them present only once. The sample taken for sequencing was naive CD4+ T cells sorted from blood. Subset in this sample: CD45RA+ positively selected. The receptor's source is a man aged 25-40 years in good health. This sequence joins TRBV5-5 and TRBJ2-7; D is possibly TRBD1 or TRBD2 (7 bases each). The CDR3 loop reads CASSGWTGLDEQYF. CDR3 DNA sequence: TGTGCCAGCAGCGGGTGGACAGGACTAGACGAGCAGTACTTC.